This T cell receptor (beta chain) was retrieved from a study of control samples from healthy donors and cancer patients. The V segment lost 2 bases and the J segment 4 bases; nucleotides outside the gene matches: 5. The CDR3 contains 14 residues. From germline, CDR1 is SGHVS and CDR2 FNYEAQ. Clones were sequenced by immunoSEQ multiplex PCR, and TCRdb holds only the in-frame ones, with some missing. The sample lists roughly 90,000 clones, around 80% occurring once. A few counts support this clone. The sequenced material came from blood. The V gene is TRBV7-6, the J gene TRBJ2-7; 7 bases match TRBD2. This receptor was obtained from a woman aged 60-75 years in good health. The DNA of the CDR3 is TGTGCCAGCAGCTTATTGGGCGGGGGATACGAGCAGTACTTC. Amino acid sequence: CASSLLGGGYEQYF.